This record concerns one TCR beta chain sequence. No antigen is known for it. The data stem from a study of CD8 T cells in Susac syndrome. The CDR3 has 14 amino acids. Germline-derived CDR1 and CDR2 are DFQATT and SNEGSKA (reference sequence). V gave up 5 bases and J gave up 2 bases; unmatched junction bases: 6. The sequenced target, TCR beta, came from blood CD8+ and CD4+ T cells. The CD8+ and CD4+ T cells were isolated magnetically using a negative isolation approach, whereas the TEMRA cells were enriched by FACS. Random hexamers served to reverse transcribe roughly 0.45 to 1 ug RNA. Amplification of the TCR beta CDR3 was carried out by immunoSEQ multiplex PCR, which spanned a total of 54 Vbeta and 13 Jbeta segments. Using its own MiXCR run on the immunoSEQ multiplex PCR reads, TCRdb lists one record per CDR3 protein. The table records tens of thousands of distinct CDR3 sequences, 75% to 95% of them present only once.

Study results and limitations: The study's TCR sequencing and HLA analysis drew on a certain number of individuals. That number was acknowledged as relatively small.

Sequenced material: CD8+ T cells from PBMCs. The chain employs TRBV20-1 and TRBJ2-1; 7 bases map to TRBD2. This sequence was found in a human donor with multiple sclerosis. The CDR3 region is CSAWREGTYNEQFF. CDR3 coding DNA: TGCAGTGCTTGGAGGGAGGGAACCTACAATGAGCAGTTCTTC.